This T cell receptor (beta chain) was sequenced during a study of technical replicates of blood from a handful of donors. Sequenced by immunoSEQ multiplex PCR; TCRdb stores in-frame clones only, minus some. The sample holds more than 65,000 clones; about 96% are singletons and the top ten take about 0.31%. V dropped 4 bases and J dropped 1 base, with 19 bases sitting between them. CDR1 SNHLY and CDR2 FYNNEI come from the germline V gene. This CDR3 region has 17 residues. The source material was T cells isolated from PBMCs. The receptor's source is a human donor in good health. This sequence joins TRBV2 and TRBJ1-1; possibly TRBD1 for D (5 bases). DNA of the CDR3: TGTGCCAGCAGTGTATTGTATTATCTAGGGGAGAACACTGAAGCTTTCTTT. Its protein product is CASSVLYYLGENTEAFF.